The 13 T cell receptor beta chains below were found in one sample sequenced in a study of human T cells and chemical hapten exposure (dated by TCRdb to about 2021). The sample's time point, from its label and the paper: pre-sensitization, week 0. The sample's treatment or condition label, in plain terms: therapeutic diphenylcyclopropenone sensitization with weekly scalp DPC. Library preparation employed RACE. The sequencer was a NextSeq 500. TCRdb reprocessing: public reads trimmed at Q25 with fastp, clones called with MiXCR, in-frame beta chains kept. Identical CDR3 protein sequences are pooled into one entry, listed with their most common genes and DNA. Within this sample are a few hundred thousand distinct CDR3 sequences, with over 7.5% of them counted one time only. The ten largest clones add up to less than 1.5% of the sample. The source was whole blood, collected in connection with sensitization to the hapten diphenylcyclopropenone (DPC). These receptors were taken from a man between 18 and 29 years old with alopecia areata. Some clones in this sample may be carry-over from other donors' samples.

A few counts support this clonotype. The gene calls are TRBV7-3 and TRBJ2-5; TRBD1 or TRBD2 may be the D gene (5 bases each). The CDR3 contains 13 residues. The germline V gene has CDR1 SGHTA and CDR2 FQGTGA. V gave up 2 bases and J gave up 4 bases, with 8 bases separating them. The DNA of the CDR3 is TGTGCCAGCAGCTTACGGGGCCGAGAGACCCAGTACTTC. Translated, it gives CASSLRGRETQYF. Full variable domain (remainder filled in from reference TRBV7-3 and TRBJ2-5): GAGVSQTPSNKVTEKGKYVELRCDPISGHTALYWYRQSLGQGPEFLIYFQGTGAADDSGLPNDRFFAVRPEGSVSTLKIQRTERGDSAVYLCASSLRGRETQYFGPGTRLLVL.

In its sample, this clonotype was seen a few times. The chain carries TRBV29-1 and TRBJ2-2, with 7 bases identical to TRBD2. This CDR3 spans 11 amino acids. Germline V gene sequence: CDR1 SQVTM, CDR2 ANQGSEA. Germline trimming cut 5 bases from V and 6 bases from J; bases unmatched to any gene: 0. CDR3 coding DNA: TGCAGCGTTCGGGAGGCCGGGGAGCTGTTTTTT. Its translation: CSVREAGELFF.

This clonotype has just a few counts. The V and J genes are TRBV5-1 and TRBJ1-6; D perhaps matches TRBD1 (5 bases). V was cut by 3 bases and J by 7 bases, with 20 bases left in between. The CDR3 loop spans 17 amino acids. CDR1 SGHRS and CDR2 YFSETQ come from the germline V gene. CDR3 bases: TGCGCCAGCAGCTGGGCCAATCTACAGGATAGGAATTCACCCCTCCACTTT. This sequence encodes CASSWANLQDRNSPLHF.

The gene calls are TRBV5-1 and TRBJ2-3; D not resolved. V was trimmed by 0 bases and J by 2 bases, leaving 7 bases between them. Germline V gives CDR1 SGHRS, CDR2 YFSETQ. The CDR3 length is 14 residues. The CDR3 region is CASSLDTPTDTQYF. The CDR3 DNA reads TGCGCCAGCAGCTTGGACACCCCCACAGATACGCAGTATTTT.

This clonotype showed up just a few times. The genes are TRBV20-1 and TRBJ1-5; D may be TRBD1 (5 bases). Germline-derived CDR1 and CDR2 are DFQATT and SNEGSKA (reference sequence). The ends were cut back, 3 bases at V and 1 base at J, with 10 bases in the middle. This CDR3 has 14 amino acids. The CDR3 reads CSASVGDSNQPQHF. In DNA, the CDR3 is TGCAGTGCTAGTGTTGGGGACAGCAATCAGCCCCAGCATTTT.

This clonotype was counted ten times or more. The chain recombines TRBV5-1 with TRBJ1-2, with D unresolved. The CDR3 length is 14 residues. The germline gives CDR1 SGHRS, CDR2 YFSETQ. V dropped 1 base and J dropped 8 bases, with 15 bases sitting between them. The DNA of the CDR3 is TGCGCCAGCAGCTTGAATGTACCAGAAGGAGGCTACACCTTC. Its protein is CASSLNVPEGGYTF.

The chain joins TRBV6-1 to TRBJ1-2; D may be TRBD1 (6 bases). The V and J ends lost 7 bases and 8 bases respectively, with 14 bases between them. Germline lookup yields CDR1 MNHNS and CDR2 SASEGT. CDR3 length equals 12 residues. The CDR3 protein is CASTEEGGGYTF. The CDR3 bases are TGTGCCAGCACCGAGGAGGGGGGCGGCTACACCTTC.

This clonotype was seen many times. V gene TRBV5-1 combines with J gene TRBJ2-3; possibly TRBD2 for D (6 bases). Between the trimmed V and J ends, which lost 0 bases and 5 bases, there was a span of 13 bases. CDR1 and CDR2 from the germline V gene are SGHRS and YFSETQ. The CDR3 has 15 residues. CDR3 bases: TGCGCCAGCAGCTTGGATCCGAGGAGGGAAGATACGCAGTATTTT. This codes for CASSLDPRREDTQYF.

This chain uses TRBV20-1 with TRBJ1-1; D is possibly TRBD1 (5 bases). Trimming shortened V by 3 bases and J by 1 base, and 9 bases separated the two germline ends. There are 13 residues in the CDR3. CDR1 and CDR2 (germline): DFQATT, SNEGSKA (reference sequence). The CDR3 loop is CSASDRSNTEAFF. In nucleotides, the CDR3 is TGCAGTGCTAGCGACAGATCGAACACTGAAGCTTTCTTT.

The chain uses TRBV6-1 and TRBJ1-1, with a weak D call TRBD1 (6 bases). Deletions cut 6 bases from V and 8 bases from J, with 25 bases between. From germline, CDR1 is MNHNS and CDR2 SASEGT. The CDR3 is 16 amino acids. The CDR3 sequence: CASSVIRGHGLREAFF. CDR3 bases: TGTGCCAGCAGCGTCATCCGGGGACACGGACTCCGGGAAGCTTTCTTT.

This clonotype was detected only a few times. The chain employs TRBV12-3 or TRBV12-4 and TRBJ2-1; 8 positions agree with TRBD1. After removal of 3 bases from V and 6 bases from J, the junction contained 16 bases not matched to a gene. The CDR3 has 18 residues. The CDR3 loop reads CASSLEAGGELFVNEQFF. The CDR3 region has the DNA TGTGCCAGCAGTTTGGAAGCAGGGGGCGAATTATTTGTCAATGAGCAGTTCTTC.

This clonotype was picked up many times. The V call is TRBV7-8, the J call TRBJ2-3; TRBD1 or TRBD2 may be the D gene (5 bases each). Looked up from germline, CDR1 is SGHVS and CDR2 is FQNEAQ. Trimming left V 4 bases short and J 2 bases short, with 7 bases between. CDR3 size: 13 residues. CDR3 in amino acids: CASSWGPTDTQYF. The CDR3 nucleotides are TGTGCCAGCAGCTGGGGACCCACAGATACGCAGTATTTT.

Only a few counts were recorded for this clonotype. The chain is built from TRBV5-5 and TRBJ1-5, with unresolved D. V lost 0 bases and J lost 4, with 8 bases in between. This CDR3 region has 14 residues. CDR1 is SGHKS and CDR2 is YYEKEE in the germline V gene (reference sequence). The DNA for the CDR3 is TGTGCCAGCAGCTTGGTGTCTAGGAATCAGCCCCAGCATTTT. It is translated as CASSLVSRNQPQHF.